Listed below are T cell receptor beta chains from one sample, sequenced in a study of T cell repertoires in cytomegalovirus infection. Their antigens are not known. TCRdb fed the reads into MiXCR, producing one record per CDR3 protein. The repertoire holds hundreds of thousands of distinct CDR3 sequences, with 30% to 35% as singletons. The material was cultured PBMCs, obtained from culture after CMV antigen stimulation. The origin of the receptors is a human donor in good health (CMV status not recorded). Some clones in this sample may be carry-over from other donors' samples. Each CDR3 is given with its conserved first and last residue. The D gene is left open where the match is weak. Clone size is given for some rows only: seen once, a few or many times, or a class if the clone is expanded.

cdr3_nt cdr3_aa clone_size v_call d_call j_call
TGTGCCAGCAGTCAGTGGACAGGGGGCACTGAAGCTTTCTTT CASSQWTGGTEAFF few TRBV6-2/TRBV6-3 TRBD1 TRBJ1-1
TGTGCCAGTAGCCCTGGGCGGGACGTTCACGGGGAGCTGTTTTTT CASSPGRDVHGELFF NA TRBV19 NA TRBJ2-2
TGTGCCAGCAGTTTCAAACCGGCACCCCTCCACTTT CASSFKPAPLHF few TRBV7-2 NA TRBJ1-6
TGTGCCAGCAGTTACTCAGCGTTGGGACAGGGTATAGGCAATGAGCAGTTCTTC CASSYSALGQGIGNEQFF once TRBV6-5 TRBD1 TRBJ2-1
TGTGCCAGTAGTATCGGGGGGGCAGGGCTGATGCAGCCCCAGCATTTT CASSIGGAGLMQPQHF NA TRBV19 NA TRBJ1-5
TGTGCCAGCAGTAGGGACCAAAGTCAGAACACTGAAGCTTTCTTT CASSRDQSQNTEAFF NA TRBV28 NA TRBJ1-1
TGTGCCAGCGTGCCAAGGGACAGCCATTTCACAGATACGCAGTATTTT CASVPRDSHFTDTQYF few TRBV6-1 TRBD1 TRBJ2-3
TGTGCCAGCAGCTTAGGGCAGGCCGGCTCTGGAAACACCATATATTTT CASSLGQAGSGNTIYF NA TRBV7-2 NA TRBJ1-3
TGCAGTGCTCTGGGACAGGGTTCTTACAATGAGCAGTTCTTC CSALGQGSYNEQFF few TRBV20-1 TRBD1 TRBJ2-1
TGTGCCAGCAGTGAATACGGCAGGTCAACGTCGAGTTTC CASSEYGRSTSSF few TRBV25-1 NA TRBJ2-7